This entry lists 7 T cell receptor beta chains sequenced from one sample in a study of neoadjuvant anti-PD-1 for oral cavity cancer. Indicated time point: after neoadjuvant nivolumab, at surgical resection. Profiled with immunoSEQ multiplex PCR; TCRdb holds only in-frame clones, not every one. The repertoire includes about 9,800 clones, around 64% of them detected once, and approximately 4% sits in the top ten. This specimen was PBMCs, taken after nivolumab (anti-PD-1) treatment. All receptors derive from a person between 40 and 85 years old with oral cavity squamous cell carcinoma.

The chain uses TRBV30 and TRBJ2-2; 12 nucleotides agree with TRBD2. Per the germline V gene, CDR1 is GTSNPN and CDR2 is SVGIG (reference sequence). The CDR3 runs 15 residues. The V segment lost 1 base and the J segment 5 bases; nucleotides outside the gene matches: 2. Written as DNA, the CDR3 is TGTGCCTGGAGTGGACTAGCGGGAGTAACCGGGGAGCTGTTTTTT. This encodes CAWSGLAGVTGELFF.

This chain uses TRBV29-1 with TRBJ2-2; weak D call: TRBD1 (7 bases). V was shortened by 2 bases and J by 5 bases, with 12 bases between the two germline ends. The CDR3 covers 14 residues. Germline CDR1 and CDR2: SQVTM and ANQGSEA. The CDR3 region has the DNA TGCAGCGTTGAAAGGTCAGGGGGGACCGGGGAGCTGTTTTTT. Translated, it gives CSVERSGGTGELFF.

The chain combines TRBV6-1 with TRBJ2-7, with TRBD1 matching 9 bases. CDR1 MNHNS and CDR2 SASEGT come from the germline V gene. This CDR3 has 14 amino acids. V gave up 0 bases and J gave up 3 bases; unmatched junction bases: 0. The CDR3 nucleotides are TGTGCCAGCAGTGAAGCGGGACAGGGCTACGAGCAGTACTTC. The encoded protein is CASSEAGQGYEQYF.

The chain links TRBV11-2 to TRBJ1-2, with 8 bases matching TRBD1. The CDR3 length is 14 residues. The V gene's germline CDR1 is SGHAT and CDR2 FQNNGV. The J segment lost 2 bases and the V segment lost 4 bases, leaving 3 bases of the junction unmatched. The CDR3 DNA sequence: TGTGCCAGCAGCTCGACAGGGGTGAACTATGGCTACACCTTC. This gives the protein CASSSTGVNYGYTF.

As to this clone: The junction departs from germline at one end; a sequencing error may be responsible. The chain employs TRBV5-4 and TRBJ2-7; perhaps TRBD1 as D (6 bases). This CDR3 spans 13 amino acids. From germline, CDR1 is SGHNT and CDR2 YYREEE (reference sequence). The CDR3 sequence: CASRGRGSYEQYF. The CDR3 nucleotides are TGTGCAAGCAGGGGCAGGGGCTCCTACGAGCAGTACTTC.

Only a few counts were recorded for this clone. Other DNA sequences in the same sample also yield this CDR3. The CDR3 reads CASSPNNEQFF. CDR3 bases: TGTGCCAGCAGCCCAAACAATGAGCAGTTCTTC. This chain uses TRBV16 with TRBJ2-1; D remains ambiguous. CDR1 is KGHSY, CDR2 FQNENV, per germline. V lost 4 bases and J lost 5, with 3 bases in between. This CDR3 contains 11 residues.

The chain has TRBV10-2 and TRBJ2-5; D perhaps matches TRBD1 (5 bases). V was shortened by 6 bases and J by 4 bases, with 9 bases between the two germline ends. This CDR3 contains 12 residues. The germline gives CDR1 WSHSY, CDR2 SAAADI. The CDR3 DNA is TGCGCCAGCAGACTTACAGGAGAGACCCAGTACTTC. It codes for CASRLTGETQYF.